This T cell receptor beta chain was sequenced for a study of T cells after yellow fever vaccination. Study conclusions and caveats: Clonotypes appearing in both CD4 and CD8 compartments existed, and their share was small.

The authors made TCR cDNA by 5'RACE template switching, adding a universal primer site and UMIs. MiXCR, run by TCRdb on the 5' RACE reads, gives a single entry per CDR3 protein. The table includes tens of thousands of distinct CDR3 sequences, about 14% detected once. The CDR3 loop spans 13 amino acids. Germline V CDR1 and CDR2: MNHNS, SASEGT. Trimming shortened V by 8 bases and J by 6 bases, and 14 bases separated the two germline ends. Sequencing was performed on CD8+ T cells not binding an NS4B(214-222) dextramer, sorted from PBMCs, taken more than 20 days after the first yellow fever vaccination. The rearrangement uses TRBV6-1 and TRBJ2-1; D is possibly TRBD2 (5 bases). The receptor was isolated from a man aged 18 to 30 who received the YFV17D yellow fever vaccine. DNA of the CDR3: TGTGCCAGCTCTCGGGGTCGGGGCAATGAGCAGTTCTTC. Protein sequence: CASSRGRGNEQFF.